This passage covers 6 T cell receptor beta chains from one sample sequenced in a study of cytomegalovirus exposure and HLA in healthy donors. The PCR made use of 60 Vbeta and 13 Jbeta primers. The table came from immunoSEQ multiplex PCR; TCRdb's copy has only in-frame clones and leaves some out. This sample yields about 170,000 clones, of which approximately 72% are seen a single time; around 6.8% belongs to the top ten. Sequenced material: PBMCs. These TCRs come from a man aged 40-50 years in good health and CMV-seropositive.

This chain joins TRBV18 and TRBJ1-1; maybe TRBD1 (6 bases). The CDR3 loop spans 16 amino acids. V was clipped by 2 bases and J by 2 bases, with 15 bases between them. Germline V gene lookup returns CDR1 KGHSH and CDR2 LQKENI. CDR3 nucleotides: TGTGCCAGCTCACCATGGGGGGGGGCCGACAACACTGAAGCTTTCTTT. Protein: CASSPWGGADNTEAFF. Together with reference TRBV18 and TRBJ1-1, the CDR3 gives the full variable domain: NAGVMQNPRHLVRRRGQEARLRCSPMKGHSHVYWYRQLPEEGLKFMVYLQKENIIDESGMPKERFSAEFPKEGPSILRIQQVVRGDSAAYFCASSPWGGADNTEAFFGQGTRLTVV.

The chain joins TRBV4-2 to TRBJ2-5; perhaps TRBD2 as D (6 bases). Germline CDR1 and CDR2: LGHNA and YNFKEQ. V was shortened by 1 base and J by 4 bases, with 19 bases between the two germline ends. The CDR3 length is 17 residues. The CDR3 nucleotides read TGTGCCAGCAGCCAAGTTGGGCGGGGCCTCGGAGGAGAGACCCAGTACTTC. This translates into CASSQVGRGLGGETQYF.

The V gene is TRBV19, the J gene TRBJ1-5, with 9 bases lining up with TRBD1. The CDR3 consists of 13 residues. V lost 11 bases, J lost 3 bases, and 5 bases stayed unmatched. Germline assignment: CDR1 LNHDA and CDR2 SQIVND (reference sequence). The CDR3 region has the DNA TGTGCCGGGGGACAGGGCGACAATCAGCCCCAGCATTTT. Protein product: CAGGQGDNQPQHF.

J is TRBJ2-5 and V is TRBV5-4, with D tentatively TRBD2 (6 bases). Germline CDR1 reads SGHNT; CDR2 reads YYREEE (reference sequence). The V end lost 0 bases, the J end lost 3 bases, and 6 bases lay between the germline ends. The CDR3 sequence is 13 residues long. CDR3 residues: CASSLGREETQYF. The CDR3 DNA reads as TGTGCCAGCAGCTTGGGGAGGGAAGAGACCCAGTACTTC. Full variable domain (remainder filled in from reference TRBV5-4 and TRBJ2-5): ETGVTQSPTHLIKTRGQQVTLRCSSQSGHNTVSWYQQALGQGPQFIFQYYREEENGRGNFPPRFSGLQFPNYSSELNVNALELDDSALYLCASSLGREETQYFGPGTRLLVL.

The gene calls are TRBV2 and TRBJ1-1; no firm D call. CDR3 length: 14 residues. The germline CDR1 and CDR2 sequences are SNHLY and FYNNEI. Trimming cost V 3 bases and J 2 bases, with 10 bases left between them. The CDR3: CASSDWAPNTEAFF. The CDR3 DNA follows: TGTGCCAGCAGTGACTGGGCCCCAAACACTGAAGCTTTCTTT.

This rearrangement joins TRBV6-5 to TRBJ2-5, with D possibly TRBD2 on 6 matching bases. CDR1 and CDR2 (germline): MNHEY, SVGAGI. Between the trimmed V and J ends, which lost 6 bases and 3 bases, there was a span of 14 bases. The CDR3 has 14 amino acids. The CDR3 DNA reads TGTGCCAGCAGCCACCGGGCGGGGAAAGAGACCCAGTACTTC. This gives the protein CASSHRAGKETQYF.